This T cell receptor beta chain was identified in a study of cytomegalovirus exposure and HLA in healthy donors. The CDR3 spans 16 residues. 13 Jbeta primers and 60 Vbeta primers were used for the PCR. The assay was immunoSEQ multiplex PCR, and TCRdb's table has in-frame clones only and misses some. The sample records around 170,000 clones, about four fifths being singletons. This sequence joins TRBV21-1 and TRBJ1-3. TRBV21-1 counts as a pseudogene. The sample comprised PBMCs. This sequence was found in a woman aged 30 to 39 in good health and CMV-seronegative. The CDR3 sequence: CASSKGGGTGRDTIYF. For the CDR3, the DNA is TGTGCCAGCAGCAAAGGGGGGGGGACCGGGAGGGACACCATATATTTT.